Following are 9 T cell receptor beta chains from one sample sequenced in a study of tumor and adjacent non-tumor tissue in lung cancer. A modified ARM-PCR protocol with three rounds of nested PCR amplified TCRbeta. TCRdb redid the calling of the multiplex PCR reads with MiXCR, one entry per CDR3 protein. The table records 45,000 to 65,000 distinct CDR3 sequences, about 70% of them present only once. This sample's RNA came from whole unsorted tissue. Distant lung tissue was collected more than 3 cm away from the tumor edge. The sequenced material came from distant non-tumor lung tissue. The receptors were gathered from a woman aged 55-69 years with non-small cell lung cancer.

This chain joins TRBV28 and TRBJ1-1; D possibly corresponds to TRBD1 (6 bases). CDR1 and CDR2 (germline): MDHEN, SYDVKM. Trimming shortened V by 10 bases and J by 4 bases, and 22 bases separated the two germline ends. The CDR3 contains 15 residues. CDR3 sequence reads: CAIRPQGPAITEAFF. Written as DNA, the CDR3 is TGTGCCATCAGACCACAGGGACCCGCTATCACTGAAGCTTTCTTT.

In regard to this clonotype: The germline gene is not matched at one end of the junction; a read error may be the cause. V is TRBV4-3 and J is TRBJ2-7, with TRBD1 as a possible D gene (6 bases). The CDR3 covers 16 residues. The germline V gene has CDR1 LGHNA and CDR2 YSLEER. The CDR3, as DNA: TGTACCAGCAGCCAAGAAGATAGGGCAGGGGTCCACGAGCAGTACTTC. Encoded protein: CTSSQEDRAGVHEQYF.

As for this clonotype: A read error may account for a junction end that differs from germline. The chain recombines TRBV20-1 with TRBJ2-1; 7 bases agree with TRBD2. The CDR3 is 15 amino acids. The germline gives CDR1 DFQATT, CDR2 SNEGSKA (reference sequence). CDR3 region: CSAEQIGRTDNVQFF. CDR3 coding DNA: TGCAGCGCTGAGCAGATCGGGAGGACCGACAATGTGCAGTTCTTC.

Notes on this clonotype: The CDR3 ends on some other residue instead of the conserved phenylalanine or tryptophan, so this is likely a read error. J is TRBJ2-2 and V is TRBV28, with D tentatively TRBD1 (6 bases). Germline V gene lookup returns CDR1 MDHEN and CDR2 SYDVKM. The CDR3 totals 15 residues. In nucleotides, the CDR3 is TGTGCTAGCAGTTTAACAGGGTTAAACACCGGGGAGCTGTTTTAT. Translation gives CASSLTGLNTGELFY.

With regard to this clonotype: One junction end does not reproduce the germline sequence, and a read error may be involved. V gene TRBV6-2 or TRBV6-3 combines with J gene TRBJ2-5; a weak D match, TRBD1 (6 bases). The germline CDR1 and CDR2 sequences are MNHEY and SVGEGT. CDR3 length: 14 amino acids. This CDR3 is CARSYQGSQETQYF. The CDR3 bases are TGTGCCAGGAGTTACCAGGGGAGTCAAGAGACCCAGTACTTC.

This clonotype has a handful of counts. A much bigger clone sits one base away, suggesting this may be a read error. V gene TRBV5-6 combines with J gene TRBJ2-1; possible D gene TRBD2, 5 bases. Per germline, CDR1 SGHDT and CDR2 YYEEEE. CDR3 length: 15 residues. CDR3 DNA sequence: TGTGACAGCAGCTTGGAACGGGGTTCAAGGGATGAGCAGTTCTTC. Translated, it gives CDSSLERGSRDEQFF. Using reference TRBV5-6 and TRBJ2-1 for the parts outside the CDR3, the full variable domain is DAGVTQSPTHLIKTRGQQVTLRCSPKSGHDTVSWYQQALGQGPQFIFQYYEEEERQRGNFPDRFSGHQFPNYSSELNVNALLLGDSALYLCDSSLERGSRDEQFFGPGTRLTVL.

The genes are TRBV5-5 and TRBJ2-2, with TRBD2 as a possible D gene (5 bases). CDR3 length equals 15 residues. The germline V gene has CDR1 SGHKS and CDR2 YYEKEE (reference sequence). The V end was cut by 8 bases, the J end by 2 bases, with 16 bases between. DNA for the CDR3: TGTGCCAGTAGCGTGGGAGAGGTTAACACCGGGGAGCTGTTTTTT. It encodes CASSVGEVNTGELFF.

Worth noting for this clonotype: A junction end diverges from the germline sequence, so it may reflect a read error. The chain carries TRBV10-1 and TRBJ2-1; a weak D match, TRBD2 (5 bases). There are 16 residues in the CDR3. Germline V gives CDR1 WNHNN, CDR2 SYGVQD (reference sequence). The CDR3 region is CASSGSGVSSYNEQFF. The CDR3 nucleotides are TGCGCCAGCAGTGGCTCCGGGGTAAGCTCCTACAATGAACAGTTCTTC.

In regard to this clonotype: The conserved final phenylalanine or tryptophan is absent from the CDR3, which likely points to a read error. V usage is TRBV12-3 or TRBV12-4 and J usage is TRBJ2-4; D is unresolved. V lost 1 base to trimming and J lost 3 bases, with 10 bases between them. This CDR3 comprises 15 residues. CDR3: CASSLGHPVKNIQYL. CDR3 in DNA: TGTGCCAGCAGTTTAGGGCATCCGGTCAAAAACATTCAGTACCTC.